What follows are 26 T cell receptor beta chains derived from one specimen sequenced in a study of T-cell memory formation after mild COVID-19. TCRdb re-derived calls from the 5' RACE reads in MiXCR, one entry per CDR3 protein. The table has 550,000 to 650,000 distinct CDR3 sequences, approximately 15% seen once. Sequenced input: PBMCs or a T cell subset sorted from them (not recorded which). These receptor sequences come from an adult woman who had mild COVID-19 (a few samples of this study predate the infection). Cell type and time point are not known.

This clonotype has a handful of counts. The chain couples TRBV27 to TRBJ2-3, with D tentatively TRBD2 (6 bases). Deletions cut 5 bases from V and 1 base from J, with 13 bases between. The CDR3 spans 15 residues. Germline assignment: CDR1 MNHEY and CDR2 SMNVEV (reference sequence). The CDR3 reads CASSHLAGRTDTQYF. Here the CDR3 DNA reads TGTGCCAGCAGTCACCTCGCGGGACGCACAGATACGCAGTATTTT.

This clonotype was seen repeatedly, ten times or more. CDR3 amino acids: CSEPGTGNTEAFF. The CDR3 DNA follows: TGCAGTGAACCCGGGACAGGGAACACTGAAGCTTTCTTT. The chain joins TRBV20-1 to TRBJ1-1; 8 bases are shared with TRBD1. The CDR3 loop spans 13 amino acids. Germline V gene data show CDR1 as DFQATT and CDR2 as SNEGSKA (reference sequence). Trimming cost V 7 bases and J 1 base; bases outside gene matches: 5.

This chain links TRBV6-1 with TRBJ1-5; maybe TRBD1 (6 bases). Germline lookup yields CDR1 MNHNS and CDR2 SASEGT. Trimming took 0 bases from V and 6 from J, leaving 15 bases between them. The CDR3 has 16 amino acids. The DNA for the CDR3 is TGTGCCAGCAGTGAAGCCGTGGGGGGCGCCGGTCAGCCCCAGCATTTT. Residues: CASSEAVGGAGQPQHF.

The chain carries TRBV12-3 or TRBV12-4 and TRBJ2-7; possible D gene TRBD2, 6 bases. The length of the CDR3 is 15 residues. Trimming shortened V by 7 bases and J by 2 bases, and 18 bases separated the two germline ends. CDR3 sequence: CASTGLGDLPYEQYF. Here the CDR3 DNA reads TGTGCCAGCACCGGATTGGGGGACTTGCCCTACGAGCAGTACTTC.

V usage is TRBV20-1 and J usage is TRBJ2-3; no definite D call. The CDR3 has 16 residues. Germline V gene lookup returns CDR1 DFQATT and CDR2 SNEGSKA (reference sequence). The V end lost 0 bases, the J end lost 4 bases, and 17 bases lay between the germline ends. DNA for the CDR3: TGCAGTGCTAGAGATGTGAGGTTCAGTGGCGCAGATACGCAGTATTTT. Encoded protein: CSARDVRFSGADTQYF.

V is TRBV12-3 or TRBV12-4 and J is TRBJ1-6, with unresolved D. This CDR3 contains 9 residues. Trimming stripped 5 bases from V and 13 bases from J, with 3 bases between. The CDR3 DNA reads TGTGCCAGCAGTCCCCCCCTCCACTTT. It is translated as CASSPPLHF.

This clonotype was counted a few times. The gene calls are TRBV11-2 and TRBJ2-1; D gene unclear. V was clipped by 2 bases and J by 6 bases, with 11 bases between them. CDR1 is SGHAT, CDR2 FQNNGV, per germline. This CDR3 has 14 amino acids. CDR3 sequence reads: CASSLSDISNEQFF. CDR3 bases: TGTGCCAGCAGCTTATCAGATATCAGCAATGAGCAGTTCTTC.

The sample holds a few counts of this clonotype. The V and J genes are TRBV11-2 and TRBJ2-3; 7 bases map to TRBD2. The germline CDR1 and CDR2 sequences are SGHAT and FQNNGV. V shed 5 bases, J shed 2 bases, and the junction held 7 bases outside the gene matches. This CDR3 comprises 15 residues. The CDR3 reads CASSAPGLFTDTQYF. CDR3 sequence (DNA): TGTGCCAGCAGCGCCCCGGGACTATTCACAGATACGCAGTATTTT.

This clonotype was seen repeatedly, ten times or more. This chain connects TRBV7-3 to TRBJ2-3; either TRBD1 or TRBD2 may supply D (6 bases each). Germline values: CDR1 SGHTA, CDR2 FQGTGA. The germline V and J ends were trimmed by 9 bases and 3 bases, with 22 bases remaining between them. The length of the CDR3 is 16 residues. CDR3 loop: CASSDNLGGGTDTQYF. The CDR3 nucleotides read TGTGCCAGTAGCGACAATCTAGGGGGAGGAACAGATACGCAGTATTTT.

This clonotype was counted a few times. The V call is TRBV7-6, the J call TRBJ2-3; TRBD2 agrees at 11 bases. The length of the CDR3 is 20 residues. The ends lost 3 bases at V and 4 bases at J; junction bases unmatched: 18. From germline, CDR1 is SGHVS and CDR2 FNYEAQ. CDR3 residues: CASSFGTSGPQRPPPDTQYF. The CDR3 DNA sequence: TGTGCCAGCAGCTTTGGGACTAGCGGTCCCCAAAGGCCCCCCCCAGATACGCAGTATTTT.

DNA of the CDR3: TGCGCCAGCAGCCTCTCCCCCTCGGGGGGGAGTGGGATCTACAATGAGCAGTTCTTC. Translated, it gives CASSLSPSGGSGIYNEQFF. The chain combines TRBV5-1 with TRBJ2-1; 8 positions agree with TRBD2. After removal of 4 bases from V and 3 bases from J, the junction contained 18 bases not matched to a gene. Germline V gene sequence: CDR1 SGHRS, CDR2 YFSETQ. The CDR3 totals 19 residues.

The CDR3 nucleotides are TGTGCCAGCAGATCTACCCGGCGGGGACTAGCGGGGGGGACTAGCACAGATACGCAGTATTTT. Its translation: CASRSTRRGLAGGTSTDTQYF. This chain links TRBV12-3 or TRBV12-4 with TRBJ2-3; 16 bases match TRBD2. The CDR3 totals 21 residues. J gave up 0 bases and V 6 bases, and 15 bases lay outside the gene matches.

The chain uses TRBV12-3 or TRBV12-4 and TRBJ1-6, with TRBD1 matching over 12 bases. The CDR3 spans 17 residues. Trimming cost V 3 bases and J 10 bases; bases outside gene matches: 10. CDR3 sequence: CASSLSGTGGRRSPLHF. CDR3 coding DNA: TGTGCCAGCAGTTTGTCCGGGACAGGGGGCCGTCGGTCACCCCTCCACTTT.

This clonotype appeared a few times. The CDR3 is CASSQEPAAPSEQYF. For the CDR3, the DNA is TGCGCCAGCAGCCAAGAACCCGCGGCCCCTAGCGAGCAGTACTTC. The chain uses TRBV4-1 and TRBJ2-7; D remains unclear. V shed 0 bases and J shed 6 bases, with 15 bases lying between them. Per germline, CDR1 MGHRA and CDR2 YSYEKL. The CDR3 loop spans 15 amino acids.

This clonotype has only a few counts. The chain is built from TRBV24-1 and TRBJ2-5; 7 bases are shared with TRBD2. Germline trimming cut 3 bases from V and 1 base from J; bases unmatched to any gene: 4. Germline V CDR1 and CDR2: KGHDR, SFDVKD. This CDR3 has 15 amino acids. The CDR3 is CATSDGRGPQETQYF. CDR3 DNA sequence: TGTGCCACCAGTGATGGGAGGGGCCCCCAAGAGACCCAGTACTTC.

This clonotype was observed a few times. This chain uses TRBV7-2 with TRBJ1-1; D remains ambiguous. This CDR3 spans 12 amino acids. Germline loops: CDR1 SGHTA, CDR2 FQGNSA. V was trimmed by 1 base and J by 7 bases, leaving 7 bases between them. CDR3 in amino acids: CASSLGVLEAFF. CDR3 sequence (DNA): TGTGCCAGCAGCTTAGGGGTACTTGAAGCTTTCTTT.

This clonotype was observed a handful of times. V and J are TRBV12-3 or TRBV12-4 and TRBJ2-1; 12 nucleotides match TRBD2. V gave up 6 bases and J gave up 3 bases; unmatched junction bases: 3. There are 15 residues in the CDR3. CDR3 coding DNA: TGTGCCAGCAGAAGGACTAGCGGGAACTACAATGAGCAGTTCTTC. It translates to CASRRTSGNYNEQFF.

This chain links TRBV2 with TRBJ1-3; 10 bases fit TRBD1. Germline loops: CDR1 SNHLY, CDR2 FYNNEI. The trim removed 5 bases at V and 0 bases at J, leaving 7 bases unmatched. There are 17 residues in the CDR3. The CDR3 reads CASSHGTGDSSGNTIYF. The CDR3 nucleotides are TGTGCCAGCAGTCACGGGACAGGGGACAGCTCTGGAAACACCATATATTTT.

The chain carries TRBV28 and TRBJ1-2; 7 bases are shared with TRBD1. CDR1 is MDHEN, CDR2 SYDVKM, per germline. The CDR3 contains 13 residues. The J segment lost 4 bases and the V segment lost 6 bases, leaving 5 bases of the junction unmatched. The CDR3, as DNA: TGTGCCAGCAGGGAGGGGGCATCCTATGGCTACACCTTC. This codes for CASREGASYGYTF.

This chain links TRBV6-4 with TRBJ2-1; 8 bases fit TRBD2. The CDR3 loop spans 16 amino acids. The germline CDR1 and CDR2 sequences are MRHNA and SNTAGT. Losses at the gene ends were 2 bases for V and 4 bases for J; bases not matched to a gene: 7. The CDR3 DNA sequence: TGTGCCAGCAGTGACCAACGGGGGGGGTGGTACAATGAGCAGTTCTTC. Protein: CASSDQRGGWYNEQFF.

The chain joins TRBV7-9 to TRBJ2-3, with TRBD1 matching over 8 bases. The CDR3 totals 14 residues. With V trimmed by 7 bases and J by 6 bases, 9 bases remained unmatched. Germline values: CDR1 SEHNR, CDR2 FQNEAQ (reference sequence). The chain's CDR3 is CASNPGQARDTQYF. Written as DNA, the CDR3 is TGTGCCAGCAATCCGGGACAGGCTAGGGATACGCAGTATTTT.

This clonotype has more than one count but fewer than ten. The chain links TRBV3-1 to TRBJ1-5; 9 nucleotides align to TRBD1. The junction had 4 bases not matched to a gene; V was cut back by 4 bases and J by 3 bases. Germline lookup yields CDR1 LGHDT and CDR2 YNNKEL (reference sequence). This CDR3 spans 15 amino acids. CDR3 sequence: CASSPDRGANQPQHF. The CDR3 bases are TGTGCCAGCAGCCCGGACAGGGGTGCCAATCAGCCCCAGCATTTT.

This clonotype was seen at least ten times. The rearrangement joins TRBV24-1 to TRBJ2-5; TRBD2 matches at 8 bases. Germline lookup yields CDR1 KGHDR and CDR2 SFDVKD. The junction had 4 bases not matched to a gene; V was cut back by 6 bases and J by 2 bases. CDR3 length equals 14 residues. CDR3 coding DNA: TGTGCCACCAGTTCTAGCGGGCCTCAAGAGACCCAGTACTTC. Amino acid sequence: CATSSSGPQETQYF.

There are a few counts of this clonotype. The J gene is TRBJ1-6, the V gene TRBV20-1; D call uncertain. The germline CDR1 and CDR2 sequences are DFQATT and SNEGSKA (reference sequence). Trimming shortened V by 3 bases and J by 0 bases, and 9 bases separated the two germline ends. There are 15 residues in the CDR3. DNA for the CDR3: TGCAGTGCTAGGCCGGACGGCTCCTATAATTCACCCCTCCACTTT. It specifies CSARPDGSYNSPLHF.

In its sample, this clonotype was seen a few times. DNA of the CDR3: TGTGCCACCTCCGCGGGGGGACCCACAGATACGCAGTATTTT. Its translation: CATSAGGPTDTQYF. The chain has TRBV9 and TRBJ2-3, with TRBD2 matching 8 bases. Germline-derived CDR1 and CDR2 are SGDLS and YYNGEE. The CDR3 runs to 14 residues. V shed 9 bases and J 2 bases; nucleotides not matched to a gene: 8.

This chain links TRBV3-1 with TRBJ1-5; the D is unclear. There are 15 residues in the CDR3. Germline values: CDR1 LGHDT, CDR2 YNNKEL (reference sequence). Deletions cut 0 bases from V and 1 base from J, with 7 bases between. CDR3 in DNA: TGTGCCAGCAGCCAAGATTTGAGAAGCAATCAGCCCCAGCATTTT. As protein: CASSQDLRSNQPQHF.